This T cell receptor beta chain appears in the sequencing data of a study of T cell responses to AZD1222 COVID-19 vaccine. Whole-study findings and limits: Compared with day 0, the breadth and depth of the Spike-specific TCR repertoire rose significantly after two doses of AZD1222. Females made up more of the donors, who were largely white British, and clonal diversity may have come out too low. Across spike, vaccine-associated CD4 TCRs were found, dominant at 160-218 and 743-854.

Sequencing used immunoSEQ multiplex PCR; TCRdb keeps in-frame clones, though not all of them. The table lists almost 70,000 clones, 80% of them singletons. This CDR3 is built from 16 residues. V gave up 3 bases and J gave up 6 bases; unmatched junction bases: 6. CDR1 and CDR2 from the germline V gene are SGHAT and FQNNGV. Of note for this clone: Its target is unknown.

This chain uses TRBV11-2 with TRBJ2-1, with 12 bases lining up with TRBD2. The sample in question was peripheral blood, obtained 28 days after the second AZD1222 dose. The TCR comes from an adult who received the AZD1222 COVID-19 vaccine. The CDR3 is CASSFTTSGGANEQFF. The CDR3 DNA sequence: TGTGCCAGCAGCTTCACGACTAGCGGGGGAGCCAATGAGCAGTTCTTC.